This T cell receptor (beta chain) was recorded in a study of metastatic and nonmetastatic thyroid tumors. Study information: A comparison of repertoires was made across blood and tumor or nodule tissue from malignant and benign thyroid patients. Study-wide findings and caveats: In both blood and tumor samples, TCR beta diversity was reported significantly higher for malignant than benign nodules.

All patients were untreated before thyroid surgery. This clone was recorded only once. What it recognizes is unknown. Trimming at V came to 5 bases and at J to 5 bases, leaving 7 bases not matched to a gene. The CDR3 consists of 13 residues. Germline CDR1 is DFQATT and CDR2 is SNEGSKA (reference sequence). TCRdb re-analyzed the PCR reads through MiXCR. The sample has about 43,000 clones, approximately 24% seen once; the top ten hold 14%. The chain links TRBV20-1 to TRBJ2-5; TRBD1 matches 8 bases. This TCR was recovered from a female donor with papillary thyroid cancer or a benign thyroid nodule (not recorded which). Some clones in this sample may be carry-over from other donors' samples. Sequencing was done on a sample of tumor tissue. Here the CDR3 reads CSAPTGAGETQYF. CDR3 DNA: TGCAGTGCTCCGACAGGGGCGGGGGAGACCCAGTACTTC.